This T cell receptor (beta chain) was documented in a study of shared clonotypes between healthy human individuals. Clones were sequenced by immunoSEQ multiplex PCR, and TCRdb holds only the in-frame ones, with some missing. This sample has some 650,000 clones, with around 97% found just once. V lost 4 bases and J 2 bases, leaving 10 bases between the germline ends. There are 14 residues in the CDR3. Germline CDR1 reads SGDLS; CDR2 reads YYNGEE. General study findings and limits: Sequencing depth was expected to influence donor clonotype sharing. Naive subsets typically showed greater estimated richness than memory subsets.

As concerns this clone: The target antigen is unknown.

Sequenced input: naive CD4+ T cells sorted from blood. This sample's subset: CD45RA+ positively selected. This clonotype was obtained from a woman under 40 in good health. V usage is TRBV9 and J usage is TRBJ1-5, with a tentative D call TRBD1 (6 bases). The CDR3 protein is CASSLGGGNQPQHF. Written as DNA, the CDR3 is TGTGCCAGCAGCTTAGGGGGGGGCAATCAGCCCCAGCATTTT.